This is a list of T cell receptor beta chains from one sample in a study of T-cell memory formation after mild COVID-19. In TCRdb, the 5' RACE reads were re-called with MiXCR into one record per CDR3 protein. Of 200,000 or so distinct CDR3 sequences listed, 9% to 10% were seen once; the top ten hold approximately 3.3%. The material sequenced was PBMCs or a T cell subset sorted from them (not recorded which). Source of these receptors: a man aged 18-30 years who had mild COVID-19 (a few samples of this study predate the infection). Cell type and time point are not known. The CDR3 runs from the conserved cysteine through the conserved F or W.

>TRBV9|TRBJ2-3
CASSAAGTAGGLNTQYF
>TRBV12-3/TRBV12-4|TRBJ2-3
CASSAGGRRTDTQYF
>TRBV19|TRBJ2-5
CASSVTGSEETQYF
>TRBV20-1|TRBJ1-5
CSAREAGNQPQHF
>TRBV2|TRBJ1-2
CASSVRQGDGYTF
>TRBV6-6|TRBJ2-5
CASSYGTRAPRETQYF
>TRBV6-1|TRBJ2-2
CASSLRGGSTGELFF
>TRBV7-3|TRBJ1-2
CASSGEGGYGYTF
>TRBV21-1|TRBJ2-1
CASRGGEQFF
>TRBV18|TRBJ2-5
CASSPRGGETQYF
>TRBV11-3|TRBJ2-1
CASSPGLARGNEQFF
>TRBV7-2|TRBJ2-2
CATTRVSAGELFF
>TRBV29-1|TRBJ1-2
CSVGGGLGYGYTF
>TRBV28|TRBJ1-2
CASSFAQSYGYTF
>TRBV7-9|TRBJ1-6
CASSLGHYNSPLHF
>TRBV6-5|TRBJ1-3
CASRTSSGGNTIYF
>TRBV6-5|TRBJ2-1
CASSPGLAGGEQFF
>TRBV5-4|TRBJ1-1
CASSLVAQANTEAFF
>TRBV7-3|TRBJ1-1
CASSAGLLPVAFF
>TRBV19|TRBJ2-3
CASAGTGVADTQYF
>TRBV12-3/TRBV12-4|TRBJ1-1
CASSYGQGDEAFF
>TRBV28|TRBJ1-5
CASSLGGIGNQPQHF
>TRBV3-1|TRBJ2-7
CASSQVADGHEQYF
>TRBV6-6|TRBJ2-1
CASRQTTGNNEQFF
>TRBV5-5|TRBJ1-4
CASSWSGGPNEKLFF
>TRBV12-3/TRBV12-4|TRBJ1-2
CASSPSLTAVYGYTF
>TRBV6-2/TRBV6-3|TRBJ1-5
CASSGGYQPQHF
>TRBV4-3|TRBJ2-1
CASSWSLVTGAGEQFF
>TRBV21-1|TRBJ1-5
CASSKGKSNQPQHF
>TRBV2|TRBJ2-7
CASRIPLGEQYF
>TRBV18|TRBJ2-5
CASSTGTSGTQYF
>TRBV5-1|TRBJ2-6
CASSLYLTGGSGANVLTF
>TRBV5-1|TRBJ2-1
CASSLGFKVNEQFF
>TRBV9|TRBJ2-3
CASSVVAGVTTDTQYF
>TRBV18|TRBJ1-5
CASSPSRLAPQHF
>TRBV5-1|TRBJ1-5
CASSDNPGQPQHF
>TRBV4-1|TRBJ1-3
CASSQGAASGNTIYF
>TRBV6-6|TRBJ1-2
CASRGGENYGYTF
>TRBV6-2/TRBV6-3|TRBJ1-5
CASSSGSGAQPQHF
>TRBV29-1|TRBJ2-7
CSVGYLTPGEQYF
>TRBV30|TRBJ1-4
CAWRQDWGLTNEKLFF
>TRBV7-9|TRBJ1-1
CASSLAGQGTNTEAFF
>TRBV7-9|TRBJ2-1
CASSLSTGGSYNEQFF
>TRBV20-1|TRBJ1-5
CSARGGPRGEPQHF
>TRBV20-1|TRBJ2-2
CSARDRGRVGELFF
>TRBV6-2/TRBV6-3|TRBJ2-1
CASSYSPGTSGGDNEQFF
>TRBV9|TRBJ1-2
CASSSGTGSFTYGYTF
>TRBV6-1|TRBJ1-2
CASSEPYSLVHLYGYTF
>TRBV20-1|TRBJ1-3
CSARASSGNTIYF
>TRBV29-1|TRBJ2-3
CSVGLHTDTQYF
>TRBV11-3|TRBJ2-1
CASSLIPGGEQFF
>TRBV7-9|TRBJ2-3
CASAGGGSADTQYF
>TRBV20-1|TRBJ2-1
CSASRAAATQGEQFF
>TRBV9|TRBJ2-1
CASSVGVGSHNEQFF
>TRBV5-1|TRBJ1-5
CASSLEAGGNQPQHF
>TRBV5-1|TRBJ2-1
CASTKGGEYYNEQFF
>TRBV20-1|TRBJ2-7
CSARVGSSYEQYF
>TRBV18|TRBJ1-2
CASSERDYGYTF
>TRBV3-1|TRBJ1-2
CTSSQKGIRQGYYGYTF